Each of the 15 T cell receptor beta chains below was sequenced from the same sample in a study of tumor-infiltrating lymphocytes in primary liver carcinoma. Both RNA and DNA were isolated together from 20-30 mg of bulk tissue that had not been sorted. A primer matching the constant region was used to make TCR beta cDNA from approximately 520 ng of total RNA. Researchers made the TCR beta libraries by running three nested multiplex PCR rounds with slightly modified ARM-PCR. Use of TRBV1-TRBV30 forward primers with a C-beta reverse primer characterized the first two PCR rounds, which lasted around 9 cycles each. TCRdb recomputed calls from the multiplex PCR reads with MiXCR, one row per CDR3 protein. The sample contains some 180,000 distinct CDR3 sequences, approximately 86% of which appear only once. The sample was tumor tissue from primary liver carcinoma. The receptors were sampled from a man aged 40-55 years with primary liver carcinoma and hepatitis B virus infection.

With respect to this clonotype: The junction does not match germline at one end; this may be a read error. This chain links TRBV4-2 with TRBJ2-6, with D uncertain. The CDR3 is 16 residues long. Germline V lookup: CDR1 LGHNA, CDR2 YNFKEQ. CDR3 nucleotides: TGTGCCAGCAGCCAAGGAGCAAGCTCTGGGGTCAACGTCCTGACTTTC. Protein: CASSQGASSGVNVLTF.

The J gene is TRBJ2-1, the V gene TRBV10-2; the D gene is possibly TRBD1 (5 bases). The J call is in doubt because the DNA end fits TRBJ2-7 better. This CDR3 has 12 amino acids. The germline V gene has CDR1 WSHSY and CDR2 SAAADI. CDR3 nucleotide sequence: TGCGCCAGCAGCAGGGTAAACAATGAGCAGTACTTC. This translates into CASSRVNNEQYF.

For this clonotype: Its ends do not fully match the called genes, so a read error is possible. The rearrangement uses TRBV4-3 and TRBJ2-6; no firm D call. CDR1 is LGHNA, CDR2 YSLEER, per germline. The CDR3 extends over 17 amino acids. The CDR3 nucleotides read TGCGCCAACAGCCAAGATGGGTTCCGCTCAGGGGCCAACGTCCTGACTTTC. Translating it yields CANSQDGFRSGANVLTF.

The J gene is TRBJ2-7, the V gene TRBV6-2 or TRBV6-3; a weak D match, TRBD1 (6 bases). In germline, CDR1 is MNHEY, CDR2 SVGEGT. The CDR3 runs 14 residues. This CDR3 is CSSSRWDTPNEQYF. The CDR3 bases are TGTAGCAGCAGTCGATGGGACACACCGAACGAGCAGTACTTC.

Details on this clonotype: The CDR3 does not end in the conserved phenylalanine or tryptophan, so this is likely a read error. Because the CDR3's place on the DNA is in doubt, the DNA is left out and the CDR3 is given as listed by TCRdb. The V call is TRBV7-9, the J call TRBJ1-1; the table assigns TRBD1, which was not confirmed against the DNA. From its first to its last residue, the CDR3 has 13 amino acids. Germline loops: CDR1 SEHNR, CDR2 FQNEAQ (reference sequence). The CDR3: CASSLNRQGEALV.

Comment on this clonotype: The junction differs from germline at one of its ends, possibly a read error. This rearrangement joins TRBV4-3 to TRBJ2-3, with 13 bases fitting TRBD2. CDR1 and CDR2 (germline): LGHNA, YSLEER. CDR3 length: 16 residues. The CDR3 nucleotides read TGCGTCAGCAGCCAGGGGACTAGCGGGACCGCAGATACGCAGTATTTT. It is translated as CVSSQGTSGTADTQYF.

The chain couples TRBV7-9 to TRBJ2-3; D possibly matches TRBD1 or TRBD2 (7 bases each). V was pared by 4 bases and J by 2 bases, with 13 bases between. CDR1 and CDR2 from the germline V gene are SEHNR and FQNEAQ (reference sequence). The CDR3 consists of 15 residues. The CDR3 here is CASSWEGAPTDTQYF. CDR3 DNA: TGTGCCAGCAGCTGGGAGGGGGCCCCCACAGATACGCAGTATTTT.

This chain connects TRBV6-5 to TRBJ2-7, with D possibly being TRBD1 (6 bases). Germline V gene sequence: CDR1 MNHEY, CDR2 SVGAGI. With 6 bases removed from V and 2 bases from J, the gap between germline ends came to 23 bases. This CDR3 spans 17 amino acids. This CDR3 is CASSQSFGTQGAYEQYF. The CDR3 nucleotides read TGTGCCAGCAGCCAATCTTTCGGGACACAAGGAGCCTACGAGCAGTACTTC.

The chain carries TRBV6-5 and TRBJ2-7; D perhaps matches TRBD2 (5 bases). CDR1 MNHEY and CDR2 SVGAGI come from the germline V gene. The germline V and J ends were trimmed by 10 bases and 1 base, with 20 bases remaining between them. The CDR3 contains 15 residues. CDR3 residues: CANTRRRSPSYEQYF. The CDR3 bases are TGTGCCAACACCCGCCGGAGGTCGCCGTCCTACGAGCAGTACTTC.

The V and J genes are TRBV20-1 and TRBJ1-1; D might be TRBD1 (5 bases). CDR1 is DFQATT, CDR2 SNEGSKA, per germline (reference sequence). V was trimmed by 4 bases and J by 4 bases, leaving 25 bases between them. The CDR3 has 17 residues. The chain's CDR3 is CSATMKGVVPLSTEAFF. Here the CDR3 DNA reads TGCAGTGCTACCATGAAAGGGGTGGTACCGTTGAGCACTGAAGCTTTCTTT.

A remark on this clonotype: Germline and junction disagree at one end, which may indicate a read error. The chain combines TRBV29-1 with TRBJ1-4; no firm D call. The CDR3 sequence is 11 residues long. Germline CDR1 and CDR2: SQVTM and ANQGSEA. The chain's CDR3 is CSGGTQQKLFF. CDR3 coding DNA: TGCAGTGGCGGAACTCAGCAAAAGCTGTTTTTT.

A note on this clonotype: Its ends do not fully match the called genes, so a read error is possible. The chain's CDR3 is CASAQWGTVHEQYF. For the CDR3, the DNA is TGTGCCAGCGCTCAATGGGGGACAGTCCACGAGCAGTACTTT. The chain joins TRBV6-5 to TRBJ2-7; 7 nucleotides line up with TRBD1. Germline assignment: CDR1 MNHEY and CDR2 SVGAGI. The CDR3 is 14 residues long.

As to this clonotype: A much larger clone sits a single nucleotide away, making a read error possible. The rearrangement uses TRBV5-1 and TRBJ1-2; TRBD1 matches at 8 bases. The CDR3 covers 14 residues. Germline CDR1 SGHRS, CDR2 YFSETQ. The CDR3 is CVSSWGTGGYGYTF. DNA of the CDR3: TGCGTCAGCAGTTGGGGGACAGGCGGCTATGGCTACACCTTC.

In the case of this clonotype: One end of the junction fails to match germline, which may point to a read error. The V call is TRBV6-2 or TRBV6-3, the J call TRBJ2-7, with TRBD1 as a possible D gene (5 bases). Per the germline V gene, CDR1 is MNHEY and CDR2 is SVGEGT. CDR3 length equals 13 residues. CDR3 DNA: TGTGCCACCAGTACGACAGTGTCCTACGAGCAGTACTTC. This encodes CATSTTVSYEQYF.

This chain uses TRBV30 with TRBJ2-1; the match to TRBD1 covers 7 bases. CDR3 size: 13 residues. The germline CDR1 and CDR2 sequences are GTSNPN and SVGIG (reference sequence). CDR3 DNA sequence: TGTGTCTCGATTGGCAGGGGGAGTAATGAGCAGTTCTTC. Translated, it gives CVSIGRGSNEQFF.